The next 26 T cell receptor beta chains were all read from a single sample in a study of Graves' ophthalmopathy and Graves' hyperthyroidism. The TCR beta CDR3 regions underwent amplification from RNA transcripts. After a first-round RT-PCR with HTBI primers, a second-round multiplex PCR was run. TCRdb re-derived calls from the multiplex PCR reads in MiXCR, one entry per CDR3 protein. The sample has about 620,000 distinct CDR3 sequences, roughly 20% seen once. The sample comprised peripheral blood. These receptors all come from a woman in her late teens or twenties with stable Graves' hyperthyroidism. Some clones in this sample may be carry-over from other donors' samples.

The CDR3 region is CASSLDLAETQYF. Written as DNA, the CDR3 is TGTGCCAGCAGCTTGGACCTGGCAGAGACCCAGTACTTC. The chain carries TRBV12-3 or TRBV12-4 and TRBJ2-5; no clear D gene. The CDR3 is 13 amino acids. V lost 6 bases, J lost 4 bases, and 12 bases lay in between.

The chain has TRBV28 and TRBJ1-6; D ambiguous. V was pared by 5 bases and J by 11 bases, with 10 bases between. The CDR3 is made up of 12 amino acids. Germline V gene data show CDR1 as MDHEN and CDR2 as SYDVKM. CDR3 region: CASSPVAPPLHF. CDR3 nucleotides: TGTGCCAGCAGTCCGGTTGCGCCACCCCTCCACTTT.

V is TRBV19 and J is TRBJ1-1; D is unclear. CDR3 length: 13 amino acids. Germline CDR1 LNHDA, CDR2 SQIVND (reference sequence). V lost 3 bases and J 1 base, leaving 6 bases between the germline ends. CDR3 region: CASSINRNTEAFF. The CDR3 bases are TGTGCCAGTAGTATCAACAGGAACACTGAAGCTTTCTTT.

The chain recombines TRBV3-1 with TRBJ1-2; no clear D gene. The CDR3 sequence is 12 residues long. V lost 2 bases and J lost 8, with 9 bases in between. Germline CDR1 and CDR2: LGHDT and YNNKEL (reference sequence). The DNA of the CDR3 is TGTGCCAGCAGCCAATCAAATACGGGCTACACCTTC. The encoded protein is CASSQSNTGYTF.

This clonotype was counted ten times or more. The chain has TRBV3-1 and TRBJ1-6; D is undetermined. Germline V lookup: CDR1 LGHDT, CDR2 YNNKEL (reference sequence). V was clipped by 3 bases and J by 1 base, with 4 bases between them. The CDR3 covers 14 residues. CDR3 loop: CASSQRSYNSPLHF. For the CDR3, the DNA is TGTGCCAGCAGCCAGCGATCCTATAATTCACCCCTCCACTTT.

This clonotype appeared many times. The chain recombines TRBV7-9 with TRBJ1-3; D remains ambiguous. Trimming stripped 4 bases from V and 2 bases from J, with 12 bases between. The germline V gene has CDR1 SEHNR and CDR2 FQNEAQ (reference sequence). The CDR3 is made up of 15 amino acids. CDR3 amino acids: CASSSFLGTGNTIYF. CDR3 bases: TGTGCCAGCAGCTCCTTCCTAGGGACTGGAAACACCATATATTTT.

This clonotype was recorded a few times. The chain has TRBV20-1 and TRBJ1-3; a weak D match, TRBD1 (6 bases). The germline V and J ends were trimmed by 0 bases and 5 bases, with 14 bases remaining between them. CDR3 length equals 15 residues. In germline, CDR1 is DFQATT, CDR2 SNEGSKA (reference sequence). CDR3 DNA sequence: TGCAGTGCTAGAGATTCAAGGGACACCAGAAACACCATATATTTT. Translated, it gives CSARDSRDTRNTIYF.

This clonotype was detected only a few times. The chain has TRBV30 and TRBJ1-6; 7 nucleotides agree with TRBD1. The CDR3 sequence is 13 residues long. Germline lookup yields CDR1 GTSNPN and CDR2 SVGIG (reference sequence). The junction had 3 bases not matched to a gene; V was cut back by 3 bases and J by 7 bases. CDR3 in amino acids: CAWRTGWNSPLHF. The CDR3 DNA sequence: TGTGCCTGGAGGACAGGGTGGAATTCACCCCTCCACTTT.

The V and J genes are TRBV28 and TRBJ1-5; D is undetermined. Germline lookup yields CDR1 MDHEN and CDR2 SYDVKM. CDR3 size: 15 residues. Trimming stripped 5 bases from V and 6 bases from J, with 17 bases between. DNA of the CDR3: TGTGCCAGCAGTAAATCAAGGGTTTTAAGTCAGCCCCAGCATTTT. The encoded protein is CASSKSRVLSQPQHF.

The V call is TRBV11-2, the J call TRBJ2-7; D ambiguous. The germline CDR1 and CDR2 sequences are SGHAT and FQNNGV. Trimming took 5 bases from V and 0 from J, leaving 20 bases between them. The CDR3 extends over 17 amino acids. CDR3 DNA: TGTGCCAGCAGCCCACTCCTTAGACCTCAAAACTCCTACGAGCAGTACTTC. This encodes CASSPLLRPQNSYEQYF. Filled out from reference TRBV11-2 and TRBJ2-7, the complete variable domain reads EAGVAQSPRYKIIEKRQSVAFWCNPISGHATLYWYQQILGQGPKLLIQFQNNGVVDDSQLPKDRFSAERLKGVDSTLKIQPAKLEDSAVYLCASSPLLRPQNSYEQYFGPGTRLTVT.

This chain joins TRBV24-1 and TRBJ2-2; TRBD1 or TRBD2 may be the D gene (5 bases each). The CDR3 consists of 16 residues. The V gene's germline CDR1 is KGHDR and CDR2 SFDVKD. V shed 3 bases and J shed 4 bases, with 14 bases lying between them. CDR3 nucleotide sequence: TGTGCCACCAGTGATCCCGGGGCAGGGACCACCGGGGAGCTGTTTTTT. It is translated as CATSDPGAGTTGELFF.

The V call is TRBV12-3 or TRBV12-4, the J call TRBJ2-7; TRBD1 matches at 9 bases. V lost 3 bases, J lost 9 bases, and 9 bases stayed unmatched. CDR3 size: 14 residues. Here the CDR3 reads CASSLGQGFFPQYF. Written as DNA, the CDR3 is TGTGCCAGCAGTTTGGGACAGGGATTCTTTCCGCAGTACTTC.

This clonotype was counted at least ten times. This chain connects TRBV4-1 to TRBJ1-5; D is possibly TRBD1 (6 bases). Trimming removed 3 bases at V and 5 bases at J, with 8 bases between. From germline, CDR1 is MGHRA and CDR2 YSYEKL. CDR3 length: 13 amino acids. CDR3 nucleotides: TGCGCCAGCAGCCAGGACAGCCATCAGCCCCAGCATTTT. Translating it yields CASSQDSHQPQHF.

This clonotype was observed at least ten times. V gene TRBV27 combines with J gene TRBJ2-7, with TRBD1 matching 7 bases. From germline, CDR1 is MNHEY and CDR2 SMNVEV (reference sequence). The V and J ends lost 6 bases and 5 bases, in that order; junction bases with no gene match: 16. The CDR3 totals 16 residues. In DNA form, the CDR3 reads TGTGCCAGCAGACCTCAAACAACAGGGGTATTGGACGAGCAGTACTTC. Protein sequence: CASRPQTTGVLDEQYF.

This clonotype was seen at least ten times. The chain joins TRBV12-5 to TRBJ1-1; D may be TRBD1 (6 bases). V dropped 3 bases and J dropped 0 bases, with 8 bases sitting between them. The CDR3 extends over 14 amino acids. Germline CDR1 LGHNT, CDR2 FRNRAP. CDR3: CASGLGGMNTEAFF. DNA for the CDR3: TGTGCTAGTGGTTTAGGGGGGATGAACACTGAAGCTTTCTTT.

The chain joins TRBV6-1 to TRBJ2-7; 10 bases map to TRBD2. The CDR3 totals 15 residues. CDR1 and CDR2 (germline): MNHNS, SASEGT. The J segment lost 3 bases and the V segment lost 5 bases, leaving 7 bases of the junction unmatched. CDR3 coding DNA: TGTGCCAGCAGTCTTCTAGCGGGAGTTAACTACGAGCAGTACTTC. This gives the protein CASSLLAGVNYEQYF.

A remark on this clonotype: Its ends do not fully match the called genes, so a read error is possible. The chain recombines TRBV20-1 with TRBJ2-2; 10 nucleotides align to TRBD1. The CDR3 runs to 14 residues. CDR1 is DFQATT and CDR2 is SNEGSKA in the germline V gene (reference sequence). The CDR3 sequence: CSARDRGNTGELCF. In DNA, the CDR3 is TGCAGTGCTAGGGACAGGGGGAACACCGGGGAGCTGTGTTTT.

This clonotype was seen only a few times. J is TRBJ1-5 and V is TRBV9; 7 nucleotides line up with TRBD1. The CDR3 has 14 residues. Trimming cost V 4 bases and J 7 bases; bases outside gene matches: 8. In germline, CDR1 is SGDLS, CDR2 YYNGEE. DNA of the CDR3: TGTGCCAGCAGCCCTACAGGGGACGGGCAGCCCCAGCATTTT. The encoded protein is CASSPTGDGQPQHF.

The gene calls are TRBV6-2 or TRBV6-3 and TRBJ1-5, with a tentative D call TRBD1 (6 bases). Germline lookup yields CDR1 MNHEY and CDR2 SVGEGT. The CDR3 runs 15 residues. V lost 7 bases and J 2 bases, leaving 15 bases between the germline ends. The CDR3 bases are TGTGCCAGCACCCAGGAGGGGGTCGGCAATCAGCCCCAGCATTTT. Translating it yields CASTQEGVGNQPQHF.

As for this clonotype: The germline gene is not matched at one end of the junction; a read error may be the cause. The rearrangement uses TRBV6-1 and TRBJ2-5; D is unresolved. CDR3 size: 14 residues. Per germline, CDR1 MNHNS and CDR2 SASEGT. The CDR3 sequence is CASSLGRYQETKYF. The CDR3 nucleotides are TGTGCCAGCAGCCTCGGGCGCTATCAAGAGACCAAGTACTTC.

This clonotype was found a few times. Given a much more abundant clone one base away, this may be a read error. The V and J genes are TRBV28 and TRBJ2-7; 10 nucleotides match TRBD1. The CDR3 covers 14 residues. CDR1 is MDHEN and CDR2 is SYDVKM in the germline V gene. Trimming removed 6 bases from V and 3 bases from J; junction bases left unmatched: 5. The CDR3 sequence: CASSSDRGNYEQYF. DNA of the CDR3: TGTGCCAGCAGCTCGGACAGGGGGAACTACGAGCAGTACTTC. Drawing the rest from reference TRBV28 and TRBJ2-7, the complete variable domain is DVKVTQSSRYLVKRTGEKVFLECVQDMDHENMFWYRQDPGLGLRLIYFSYDVKMKEKGDIPEGYSVSREKKERFSLILESASTNQTSMYLCASSSDRGNYEQYFGPGTRLTVT.

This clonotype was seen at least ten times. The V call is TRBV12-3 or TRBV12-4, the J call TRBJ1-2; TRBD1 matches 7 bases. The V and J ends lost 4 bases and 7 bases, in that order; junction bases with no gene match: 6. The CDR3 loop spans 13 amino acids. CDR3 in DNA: TGTGCCAGCAGTTACAGGGGAGGTGGTGGCTACACCTTC. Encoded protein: CASSYRGGGGYTF.

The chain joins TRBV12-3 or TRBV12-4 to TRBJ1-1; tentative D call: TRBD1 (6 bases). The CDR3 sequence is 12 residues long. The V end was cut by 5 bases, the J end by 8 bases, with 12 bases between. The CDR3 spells CASSDPGTEAFF. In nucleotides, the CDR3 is TGTGCCAGCAGTGACCCCGGGACAGAAGCTTTCTTT.

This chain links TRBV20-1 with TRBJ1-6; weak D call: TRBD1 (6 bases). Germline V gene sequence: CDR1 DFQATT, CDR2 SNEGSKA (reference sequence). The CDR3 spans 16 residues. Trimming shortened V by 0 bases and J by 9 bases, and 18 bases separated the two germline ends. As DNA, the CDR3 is TGCAGTGCTAGAGATCTCTTGCCAGGGGATGGTTCACCCCTCCACTTT. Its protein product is CSARDLLPGDGSPLHF.

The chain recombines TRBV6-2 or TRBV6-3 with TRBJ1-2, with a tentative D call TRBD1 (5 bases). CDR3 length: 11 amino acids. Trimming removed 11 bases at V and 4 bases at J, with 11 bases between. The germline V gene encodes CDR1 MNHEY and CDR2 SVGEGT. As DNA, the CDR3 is TGTGCCGGACAAAGGCTCTATGGCTACACCTTC. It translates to CAGQRLYGYTF.

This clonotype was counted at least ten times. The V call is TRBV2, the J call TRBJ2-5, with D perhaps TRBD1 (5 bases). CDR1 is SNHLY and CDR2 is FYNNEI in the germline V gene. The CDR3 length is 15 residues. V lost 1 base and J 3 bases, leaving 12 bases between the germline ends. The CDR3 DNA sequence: TGTGCCAGCAGTGAAGTAGGGGCGCAAGAAGAGACCCAGTACTTC. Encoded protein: CASSEVGAQEETQYF.